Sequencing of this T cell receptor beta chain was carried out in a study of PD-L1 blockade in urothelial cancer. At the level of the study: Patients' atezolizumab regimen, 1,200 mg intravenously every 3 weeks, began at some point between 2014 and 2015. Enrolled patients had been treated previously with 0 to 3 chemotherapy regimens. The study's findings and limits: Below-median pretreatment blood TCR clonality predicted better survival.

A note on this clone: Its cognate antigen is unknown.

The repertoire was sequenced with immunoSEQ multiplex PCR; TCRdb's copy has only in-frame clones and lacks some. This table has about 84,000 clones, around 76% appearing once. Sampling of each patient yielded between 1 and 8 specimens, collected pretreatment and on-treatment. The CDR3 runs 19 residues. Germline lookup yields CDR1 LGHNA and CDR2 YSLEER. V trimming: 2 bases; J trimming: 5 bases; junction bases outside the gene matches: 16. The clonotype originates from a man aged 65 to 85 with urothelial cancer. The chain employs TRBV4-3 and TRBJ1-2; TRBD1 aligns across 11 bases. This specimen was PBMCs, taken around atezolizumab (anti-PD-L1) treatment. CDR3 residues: CASSQTPSGTGGSRYGYTF. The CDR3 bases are TGCGCCAGCAGCCAAACTCCCTCCGGGACAGGGGGGTCTAGATATGGCTACACCTTC.